Detailed here is one T cell receptor (beta chain). Its target is unknown. How the authors handled the data: With immunoSEQ giving junction-only sequences and no quality scores, filtering differed. Sequenced by immunoSEQ multiplex PCR; TCRdb stores in-frame clones only, minus some. V and J calls and clone size are given by that table; D and trimming were obtained from the DNA. The repertoire holds roughly 500,000 clones, with 75% to 85% as singletons. This sample was included in a study of shared clonotypes between healthy human individuals. Germline trimming cut 4 bases from V and 11 bases from J; bases unmatched to any gene: 13. The CDR3 has 16 amino acids. Germline loops: CDR1 SGHRS, CDR2 YFSETQ. Findings of the study overall: The sole specimen, blood, was sampled, and tissue repertoires likely differ. Expectations were that clonotype sharing among donors would be affected by sequencing depth.

There were no recent acute infections or vaccinations among the donors, who were healthy HIV-negative adults. The sequenced sample was PBMCs. The chain combines TRBV5-1 with TRBJ1-4; TRBD1 aligns across 11 bases. The sequence was obtained from a woman aged 40 to 50 in good health. Some clones in this sample may be carry-over from other donors' samples. The CDR3 region has the DNA TGCGCCAGCAGCCCCGGGACAGGGGGGTACCGATTTAAACTGTTTTTT. It translates to CASSPGTGGYRFKLFF.